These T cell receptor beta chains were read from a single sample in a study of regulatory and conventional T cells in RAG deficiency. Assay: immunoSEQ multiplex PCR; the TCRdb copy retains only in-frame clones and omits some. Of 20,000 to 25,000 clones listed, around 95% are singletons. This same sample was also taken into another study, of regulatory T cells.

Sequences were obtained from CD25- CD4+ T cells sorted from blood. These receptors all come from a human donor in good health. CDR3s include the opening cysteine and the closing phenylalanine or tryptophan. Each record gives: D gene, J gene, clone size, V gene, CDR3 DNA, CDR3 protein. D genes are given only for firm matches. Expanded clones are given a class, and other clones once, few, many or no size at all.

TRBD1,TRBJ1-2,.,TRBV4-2,TGTGCCAGCAGCCAAGTAGAGGACAGGGGCAGCTATGGCTACACCTTC,CASSQVEDRGSYGYTF
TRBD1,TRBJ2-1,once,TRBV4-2,TGTGCCAGCAGCCAAGACCCGGGACAGGAGACTTACAATGAGCAGTTCTTC,CASSQDPGQETYNEQFF
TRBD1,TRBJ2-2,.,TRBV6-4,TGTGCCAGCAGTGTCGCGGGACAGGCCTCGAACACCGGGGAGCTGTTTTTT,CASSVAGQASNTGELFF
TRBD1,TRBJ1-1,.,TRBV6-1,TGTGTCTTGGACAGGGCGGACACTGAAGCTTTCTTT,CVLDRADTEAFF
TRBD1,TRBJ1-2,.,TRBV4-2,TGTGCCAGCAGCCAAGAGGGACAGGTCGCCTACACCTTC,CASSQEGQVAYTF
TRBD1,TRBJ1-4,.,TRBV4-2,TGTGCCAGCAGCCAAGATAGTGGGACAGGGAATGAAAAACTGTTTTTT,CASSQDSGTGNEKLFF
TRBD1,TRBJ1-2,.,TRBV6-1,TGTGCCAGCAGCCCCCTAGGGACAGGAGGCTACACCTTC,CASSPLGTGGYTF
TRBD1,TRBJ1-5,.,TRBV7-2,TGTGCCAGCAGCCCACAGGGGGGTCAGCCCCAGCATTTT,CASSPQGGQPQHF
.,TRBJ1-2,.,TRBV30,TGTGCCTGCAGACAGGACAGCTCCTATGGCTACACCTTC,CACRQDSSYGYTF
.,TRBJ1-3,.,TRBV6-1,TGTGCCAGCAGTGAAGCGGGACTAGGGAGCGGAAACACCATATATTTT,CASSEAGLGSGNTIYF
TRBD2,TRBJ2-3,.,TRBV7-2,TGTGCCAGCAGCGGACAGCGGGGGACAGATACGCAGTATTTT,CASSGQRGTDTQYF
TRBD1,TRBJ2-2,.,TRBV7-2,TGTGCCAGCAGACGGCAGGGGGCAAACACCGGGGAGCTGTTTTTT,CASRRQGANTGELFF
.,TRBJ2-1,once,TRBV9,TGTGCCAGCAGCGTAGATGGGGGCTCTTCCTACAATGAGCAGTTCTTC,CASSVDGGSSYNEQFF
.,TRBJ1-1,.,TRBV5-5,TGTGCCAGCAGCTTGGAGACAGGACGGACTGAAGCTTTCTTT,CASSLETGRTEAFF
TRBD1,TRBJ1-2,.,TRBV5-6,TGTGCCAGCAGAGGGGACAGTGCCTATGGCTACACCTTC,CASRGDSAYGYTF
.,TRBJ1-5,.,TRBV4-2,TGTGCCAGCAGCCAATTATCCAGCAATCAGCCCCAGCATTTT,CASSQLSSNQPQHF
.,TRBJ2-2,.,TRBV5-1,TGCGCCAGCAGCTGGGTCACGGGGGAAGACACCGGGGAGCTGTTTTTT,CASSWVTGEDTGELFF
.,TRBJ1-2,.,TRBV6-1,TGTGCCAGCATTTTTAATGACAGGCTGGATGGCTACACCTTC,CASIFNDRLDGYTF
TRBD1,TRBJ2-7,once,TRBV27,TGTGCCAGCAGTCCCCCGGACAGGGCGGGGGAGCAGTACTTC,CASSPPDRAGEQYF
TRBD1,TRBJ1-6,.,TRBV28,TGTGCCAGCAGTTTACCCATGACAGGGAAAATTGATTCACCCCTCCACTTT,CASSLPMTGKIDSPLHF
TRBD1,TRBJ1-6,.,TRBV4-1,TGCGCCAGCAGCCACCGCCGGGACAGGGCGGATAATTCACCCCTCCACTTT,CASSHRRDRADNSPLHF
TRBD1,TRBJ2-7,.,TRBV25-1,TGTGCCAGCAGCGACAGGGGGCGAGACGAGCAGTACTTC,CASSDRGRDEQYF
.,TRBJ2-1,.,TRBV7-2,TGTGCCAGCAGCTTAGAAGCGTTATCCTACAATGAGCAGTTCTTC,CASSLEALSYNEQFF
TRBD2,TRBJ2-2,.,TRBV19,TGTGCCAGTAGTATAGATCAGGCTAGCGGTTATGGGGAGCTGTTTTTT,CASSIDQASGYGELFF
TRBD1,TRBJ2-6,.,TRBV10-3,TGTGCCATCAGTTCGGGACAGGGGACATCTGGGGCCAACGTCCTGACTTTC,CAISSGQGTSGANVLTF
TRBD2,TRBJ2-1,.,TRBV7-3,TGTGCCAGCAGCCCGGGACTAGCCTACAATGAGCAGTTCTTC,CASSPGLAYNEQFF
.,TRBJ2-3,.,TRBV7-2,TGTGCCAGCAGCCCCGCCGGGACAACTAGCACAGATACGCAGTATTTT,CASSPAGTTSTDTQYF
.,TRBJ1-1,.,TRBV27,TGTGCCAGCAGTTTGGGTAGGGTCAGGGTTAATAAAACTGAAGCTTTCTTT,CASSLGRVRVNKTEAFF
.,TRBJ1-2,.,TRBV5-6,TGTGCCAGCAGCTTGGGTCGGGTCGGCTATGGCTACACCTTC,CASSLGRVGYGYTF
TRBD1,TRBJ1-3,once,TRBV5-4,TGTGCCAGCAGCCTTACAGGGGGTTCTGGAAACACCATATATTTT,CASSLTGGSGNTIYF
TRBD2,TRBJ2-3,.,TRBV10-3,TGTGCCATCAGTGATTCGCGGGGGGCATCAGATACGCAGTATTTT,CAISDSRGASDTQYF
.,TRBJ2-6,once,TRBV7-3,TGTGCCAGCAGCGAACATGGTGGGGCCAACGTCCTGACTTTC,CASSEHGGANVLTF
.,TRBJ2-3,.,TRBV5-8,TGTGCCAGCAGCTTGACCGAGACTCGGAGAGATACGCAGTATTTT,CASSLTETRRDTQYF
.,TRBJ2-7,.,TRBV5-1,TGCGCCAGCAGCTTGGAAGGGGTCACCGTCTACGAGCAGTACTTC,CASSLEGVTVYEQYF
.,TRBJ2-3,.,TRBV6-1,TGTGCCAGCAGTGCTGACAGCATCGGCACAGATACGCAGTATTTT,CASSADSIGTDTQYF
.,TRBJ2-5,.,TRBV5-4,TGTGCCAGCAGCTTGGGGCAGCAAGAGACCCAGTACTTC,CASSLGQQETQYF
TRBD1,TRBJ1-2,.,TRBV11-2,TGTGCCAGCAGCTCCCGACAGGGTGATGGCTACACCTTC,CASSSRQGDGYTF
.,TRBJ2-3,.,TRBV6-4,TGTGCCAGCAGTCGGACACTCACAGATACGCAGTATTTT,CASSRTLTDTQYF
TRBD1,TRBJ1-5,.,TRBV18,TGTGCCAGCTCACCGACAGGGGCGACGAGCAATCAGCCCCAGCATTTT,CASSPTGATSNQPQHF
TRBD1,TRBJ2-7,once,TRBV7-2,TGTGCCAGCATCCTGACAGGGGGCTCCTACGAGCAGTACTTC,CASILTGGSYEQYF
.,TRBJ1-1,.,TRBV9,TGTGCCAGCAGCGTAGCTCAGGAGCCGCGGGGTGAAGCTTTCTTT,CASSVAQEPRGEAFF
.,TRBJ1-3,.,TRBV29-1,TGCAGCGTTGACCAGGGAACCTCTGGAAACACCATATATTTT,CSVDQGTSGNTIYF
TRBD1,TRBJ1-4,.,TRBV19,TGTGCCAGCCATGGGACAGGTGATAATGAAAAACTGTTTTTT,CASHGTGDNEKLFF
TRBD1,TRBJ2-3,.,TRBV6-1,TGTGCCACTATACAGGGGGCGCCGACAGATACGCAGTATTTT,CATIQGAPTDTQYF
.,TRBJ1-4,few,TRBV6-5,TGTGCCAGCAGTTACTCGACTACGGGAGAAAAACTGTTTTTT,CASSYSTTGEKLFF
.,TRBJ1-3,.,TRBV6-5,TGTGCCAGCAGCTCGGGATTACTAGGAAACACCATATATTTT,CASSSGLLGNTIYF
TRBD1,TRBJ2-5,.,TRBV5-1,TGCGCCAGCAGCTTTGGCCAGGGGGCGTCCCTGGGCGAGACCCAGTACTTC,CASSFGQGASLGETQYF
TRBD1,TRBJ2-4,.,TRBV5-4,TGTGCCAGCAGCTCGGGGCCGCCGGACAGGGCAGCCATTCAGTACTTC,CASSSGPPDRAAIQYF
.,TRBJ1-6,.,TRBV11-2,TGTGCCAGCAGCCCCAGGGACTATAATTCCCCCCTCCACTTT,CASSPRDYNSPLHF
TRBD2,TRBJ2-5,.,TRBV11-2,TGTGCCAGCAGCTCTAGCGGGGGAGTGGAGACCCAGTACTTC,CASSSSGGVETQYF
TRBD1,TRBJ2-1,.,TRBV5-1,TGCGCCAGCAGCCAACCGGGACAGGCGTTGAATGAGCAGTTCTTC,CASSQPGQALNEQFF
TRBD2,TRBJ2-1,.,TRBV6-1,TGTGCCAGCCGAGTAGCGGGGCTTAATTTGAATGAGCAGTTCTTC,CASRVAGLNLNEQFF
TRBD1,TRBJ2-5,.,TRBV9,TGTGCCAGCAGCGTATCAGACAGGGTGGAGACCCAGTACTTC,CASSVSDRVETQYF
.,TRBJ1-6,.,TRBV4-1,TGCGCCAGCAGCCAAGACCGGACTGATAATTCACCCCTCCACTTT,CASSQDRTDNSPLHF
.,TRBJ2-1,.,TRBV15,TGTGCCACCAGCAGAGATCAACAGGGCTATGAGCAGTTCTTC,CATSRDQQGYEQFF